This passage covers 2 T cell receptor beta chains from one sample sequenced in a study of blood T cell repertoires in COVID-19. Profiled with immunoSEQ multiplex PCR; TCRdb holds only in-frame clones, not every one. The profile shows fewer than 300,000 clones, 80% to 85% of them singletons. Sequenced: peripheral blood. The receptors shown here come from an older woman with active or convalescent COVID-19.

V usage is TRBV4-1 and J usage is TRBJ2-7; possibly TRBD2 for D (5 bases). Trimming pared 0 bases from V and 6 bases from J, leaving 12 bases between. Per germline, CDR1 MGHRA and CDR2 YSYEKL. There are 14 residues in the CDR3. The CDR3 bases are TGCGCCAGCAGCCAAGAATCAAGGGCGGGCGAGCAGTACTTC. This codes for CASSQESRAGEQYF.

CDR3 sequence reads: CASSLGGKETQYF. In nucleotides, the CDR3 is TGTGCCAGCTCCCTAGGGGGTAAAGAGACCCAGTACTTC. The V call is TRBV18, the J call TRBJ2-5; possible D gene TRBD1, 6 bases. From germline, CDR1 is KGHSH and CDR2 LQKENI. Trimming stripped 6 bases from V and 3 bases from J, with 11 bases between. The CDR3 runs to 13 residues.